This TCR beta chain was sequenced during a study of T and B cells in COVID-19 patients. Study in general: Peripheral blood came from COVID-19 patients with active infection or after recovery. Study outcomes and limitations: Exclusive to the recovered cohort were approximately 2,500 TCR clusters, a few dozen of them with low generation probability. Highly clonal in active COVID-19, TRB repertoires exceeded healthy-donor diversity and richness at recovery. Patients with COVID-19 reportedly showed strongly skewed T cell receptor beta variable and joining gene usage.

Each TRB amplification used 250-500 ng of genomic DNA from blood. There are a few counts of this clonotype. Its specificity is not known. Multiplex PCR with BIOMED2 TRB-A/B primer pools amplified TRB rearrangements. TCRdb reprocessed the multiplex PCR reads via MiXCR and lists one record per CDR3 protein. There are about 14,000 distinct CDR3 sequences in the sample; about 25% occur only once, and under 4.5% lies in the top ten. CDR3 length: 14 residues. V was shortened by 3 bases and J by 0 bases, with 5 bases between the two germline ends. Germline CDR1 ENHRY, CDR2 SYGVKD. This clonotype was obtained from a human donor who had recovered from COVID-19. The rearrangement links TRBV10-3 to TRBJ1-4, with unresolved D. Input material: blood. CDR3 protein: CAISDSATNEKLFF. CDR3 in DNA: TGTGCCATCAGTGATTCAGCAACTAATGAAAAACTGTTTTTT.